Shown below are 14 T cell receptor beta chains from a single sample sequenced in a study of CD8 T cells in ankylosing spondylitis. Notes on the study in general: One TCR beta motif, made up of roughly 8 highly homologous variants, appeared characteristic of ankylosing spondylitis blood.

Using its own MiXCR run on the 5' RACE reads, TCRdb lists one record per CDR3 protein. The sample consists of 200,000 to 250,000 distinct CDR3 sequences, around 17% of them appearing once. No cognate antigen is known for these TCRs. The material sequenced was blood, either unsorted or a sorted T cell fraction (not recorded which). The receptors shown here come from a male donor with ankylosing spondylitis.

The rearrangement joins TRBV7-2 to TRBJ2-7; D is unresolved. Germline V gene lookup returns CDR1 SGHTA and CDR2 FQGNSA. The CDR3 runs to 14 residues. The germline V and J ends were trimmed by 1 base and 1 base, with 8 bases remaining between them. The CDR3 protein is CASSLGLESYEQYF. CDR3 sequence (DNA): TGTGCCAGCAGCTTAGGGCTAGAGTCCTACGAGCAGTACTTC.

This rearrangement joins TRBV27 to TRBJ2-2, with D maybe TRBD2 (5 bases). V lost 3 bases and J lost 6, with 8 bases in between. The CDR3 loop spans 13 amino acids. CDR1 is MNHEY, CDR2 SMNVEV, per germline (reference sequence). Here the CDR3 reads CASSFEGPGELFF. The CDR3 coding sequence is TGTGCCAGCAGTTTCGAGGGCCCCGGGGAGCTGTTTTTT.

The gene calls are TRBV29-1 and TRBJ2-7, with TRBD1 matching 8 bases. CDR3 length: 12 amino acids. CDR1 is SQVTM, CDR2 ANQGSEA, per germline. V dropped 7 bases and J dropped 3; count of bases not matched to a gene: 5. The CDR3 reads CSAETGVYEQYF. The CDR3, as DNA: TGCAGCGCAGAGACAGGGGTCTACGAGCAGTACTTC.

This clonotype came up a few times. This chain links TRBV3-1 with TRBJ1-4; D is perhaps TRBD1 (6 bases). Germline CDR1 and CDR2: LGHDT and YNNKEL (reference sequence). Trimming took off 6 bases at V and 3 bases at J, with 29 bases between the two ends. The length of the CDR3 is 20 residues. CDR3 amino acids: CASRGQPTRAGGGPNEKLFF. The CDR3 nucleotides read TGTGCCAGCAGAGGACAGCCTACCAGAGCCGGCGGAGGACCTAATGAAAAACTGTTTTTT.

The gene calls are TRBV20-1 and TRBJ2-1, with 9 bases aligning to TRBD2. This CDR3 has 17 amino acids. Germline V gene sequence: CDR1 DFQATT, CDR2 SNEGSKA (reference sequence). Trimming removed 3 bases from V and 2 bases from J; junction bases left unmatched: 11. CDR3 sequence (DNA): TGCAGTGCTAGCATCGCGGGGGGGCTTGGCCCCTACAATGAGCAGTTCTTC. Its protein is CSASIAGGLGPYNEQFF.

This clonotype was detected only a few times. The chain joins TRBV7-8 to TRBJ2-7, with TRBD2 matching 7 bases. V shed 1 base and J 4 bases; nucleotides not matched to a gene: 7. Looked up from germline, CDR1 is SGHVS and CDR2 is FQNEAQ. This CDR3 is 15 amino acids long. The CDR3 region has the DNA TGTGCCAGCAGCTTAGGGGGAGGGTCCTGGTACGAGCAGTACTTC. Its translation is CASSLGGGSWYEQYF.

In its sample, this clonotype was seen once. The chain links TRBV6-2 or TRBV6-3 to TRBJ1-2, with unresolved D. CDR1 and CDR2 (germline): MNHEY, SVGEGT. CDR3 length: 11 amino acids. V was shortened by 2 bases and J by 5 bases, with 3 bases between the two germline ends. CDR3 nucleotide sequence: TGTGCCAGCAGTTACCCTTATGGCTACACCTTC. It codes for CASSYPYGYTF.

The V and J genes are TRBV4-3 and TRBJ1-1, with D tentatively TRBD1 (5 bases). There are 15 residues in the CDR3. Trimming stripped 1 base from V and 3 bases from J, with 12 bases between. Germline CDR1 is LGHNA and CDR2 is YSLEER. DNA of the CDR3: TGCGCCAGCAGCCAAGTATGGACATCGGACACTGAAGCTTTCTTT. Its protein is CASSQVWTSDTEAFF.

The chain combines TRBV5-6 with TRBJ2-1; 13 positions agree with TRBD2. CDR1 is SGHDT, CDR2 YYEEEE, per germline. Germline trimming cut 1 base from V and 8 bases from J; bases unmatched to any gene: 3. There are 15 residues in the CDR3. The CDR3 DNA sequence: TGTGCCAGCAGCTTGACTAGCGGGGGGGCAGATGAGCAGTTCTTC. As protein: CASSLTSGGADEQFF.

This clonotype was counted ten times or more. This chain links TRBV29-1 with TRBJ1-2, with 9 bases identical to TRBD1. Germline-derived CDR1 and CDR2 are SQVTM and ANQGSEA. V gave up 5 bases and J gave up 4 bases; unmatched junction bases: 5. This CDR3 contains 13 residues. The CDR3 DNA sequence: TGCAGCGTTAGGACAGGGGATACCTATGGCTACACCTTC. Translating gives CSVRTGDTYGYTF.

In its sample, this clonotype was seen a few times. The CDR3 is CASSFGTGHYEQYF. In DNA, the CDR3 is TGTGCCAGCAGTTTCGGGACAGGTCACTACGAGCAGTACTTC. The genes are TRBV27 and TRBJ2-7; 8 bases are shared with TRBD1. The length of the CDR3 is 14 residues. The germline V gene has CDR1 MNHEY and CDR2 SMNVEV (reference sequence). J gave up 3 bases and V 3 bases, and 4 bases lay outside the gene matches.

V and J are TRBV24-1 and TRBJ1-2, with no clear D. This CDR3 has 14 residues. The V end was cut by 1 base, the J end by 4 bases, with 9 bases between. CDR1 and CDR2 from the germline V gene are KGHDR and SFDVKD. The chain's CDR3 is CATSDFPRSYGYTF. For the CDR3, the DNA is TGTGCCACCAGTGATTTCCCCAGAAGCTATGGCTACACCTTC.

This clonotype came up a few times. This chain uses TRBV11-2 with TRBJ2-1; D remains ambiguous. The CDR3 has 12 amino acids. Trimming cost V 1 base and J 9 bases, with 7 bases left between them. Germline CDR1 reads SGHAT; CDR2 reads FQNNGV. The CDR3 bases are TGTGCCAGCAGCTTAGTCTATCGTGAGCAGTTCTTC. Translation: CASSLVYREQFF.

The chain is built from TRBV20-1 and TRBJ1-2, with D unresolved. Trimming took off 0 bases at V and 0 bases at J, with 8 bases between the two ends. The CDR3 covers 14 residues. The germline gives CDR1 DFQATT, CDR2 SNEGSKA (reference sequence). CDR3: CSARDSASNYGYTF. The CDR3 coding sequence is TGCAGTGCTAGAGACAGCGCATCTAACTATGGCTACACCTTC.